The entry below describes one T cell receptor (beta chain). Preparing the TCRbeta library involved the use of unique molecular identifiers. In TCRdb, the PCR reads were re-called with MiXCR into one record per CDR3 protein. This table holds about 240,000 distinct CDR3 sequences, more than 10% found once. This sample was included in a study of T-cell reconstitution after alpha-beta-depleted transplantation in children. Germline V gene data show CDR1 as MNHNS and CDR2 as SASEGT. The CDR3 is 14 amino acids. V shed 6 bases, J shed 2 bases, and the junction held 6 bases outside the gene matches. This clonotype originated in a human donor who donated a stem cell graft to a child with acute lymphoblastic leukemia. The rearrangement links TRBV6-1 to TRBJ2-7; the match to TRBD2 covers 8 bases. Sequencing used PBMCs from the stem cell graft donor, obtained from the stem cell graft. This chain's CDR3 is CASSRSGTTYEQYF. DNA of the CDR3: TGTGCCAGCAGCCGTAGCGGGACAACCTACGAGCAGTACTTC.